This entry is about one TCR beta chain. Seattle enrolled patients during active infection and tracked them longitudinally. The data are from a study of blood T cell repertoires in COVID-19. In the study overall: Researchers got acute and convalescent COVID-19 samples from the United States, Italy and Spain. The cDNA or gDNA used as material had been derived from T cells, B-cell-depleted T cells, or PBMCs.

Germline CDR1 is LNHDA and CDR2 is SQIVND (reference sequence). Trimming stripped 3 bases from V and 8 bases from J, with 17 bases between. The CDR3 loop spans 15 amino acids. The authors' processing: Quantification of nucleated cells was approximated via reference gene primer amplification. Clones were read by immunoSEQ multiplex PCR, and TCRdb kept only the in-frame ones, dropping some. V and J calls and clone size are as listed in that table; D and trimming were resolved from the DNA. Among approximately 110,000 clones listed, about 94% were seen once. This chain uses TRBV19 with TRBJ2-1; possibly TRBD2 for D (6 bases). Sequenced input: peripheral blood. The clonotype comes from a man in his forties or fifties with COVID-19, enrolled during active disease. The CDR3 sequence is CASSIGGAGRDEQFF. As DNA, the CDR3 is TGTGCCAGTAGTATCGGAGGAGCGGGTAGGGATGAGCAGTTCTTC.